Following are 3 T cell receptor beta chains from one sample sequenced in a study of long-term antiretroviral therapy in people with HIV. It was version v3.0 of the immunoSEQ assay that was run at survey level. This table comes from immunoSEQ multiplex PCR, and its TCRdb copy is limited to in-frame clones, with some not included. The sample shows roughly 33,000 clones, 60% to 85% of them seen only once. The starting material was unsorted PBMCs, obtained 3.1 years after starting antiretroviral therapy. Receptors originate from a woman between 50 and 59 years old with HIV.

The V gene is TRBV18, the J gene TRBJ2-1; 8 bases agree with TRBD2. Germline values: CDR1 KGHSH, CDR2 LQKENI. CDR3 size: 16 residues. V shed 0 bases, J shed 10 bases, and the junction held 11 bases outside the gene matches. In nucleotides, the CDR3 is TGTGCCAGCTCACCACCCGACTCGGGGGGGTACCGGGAGCAGTTCTTC. Protein sequence: CASSPPDSGGYREQFF.

The chain has TRBV6-1 and TRBJ2-7; no clear D. Per the germline V gene, CDR1 is MNHNS and CDR2 is SASEGT. This CDR3 region has 12 residues. The V gene lost 5 bases and the J gene lost 5 bases, with 10 bases spanning the gap. The CDR3 nucleotides are TGTGCCAGCAGTCCAGGTGCTCACGAGCAGTACTTC. This gives the protein CASSPGAHEQYF.

This clone occurred once. This chain joins TRBV6-6 and TRBJ2-7; D is perhaps TRBD2 (5 bases). The CDR3 is 16 amino acids. Germline V lookup: CDR1 MNHNY, CDR2 SVGAGI (reference sequence). V was shortened by 4 bases and J by 0 bases, with 16 bases between the two germline ends. This chain's CDR3 is CASSSSLGLASYEQYV. The CDR3 nucleotides are TGTGCCAGCAGTTCGTCACTAGGACTGGCCTCCTACGAGCAGTACGTC.